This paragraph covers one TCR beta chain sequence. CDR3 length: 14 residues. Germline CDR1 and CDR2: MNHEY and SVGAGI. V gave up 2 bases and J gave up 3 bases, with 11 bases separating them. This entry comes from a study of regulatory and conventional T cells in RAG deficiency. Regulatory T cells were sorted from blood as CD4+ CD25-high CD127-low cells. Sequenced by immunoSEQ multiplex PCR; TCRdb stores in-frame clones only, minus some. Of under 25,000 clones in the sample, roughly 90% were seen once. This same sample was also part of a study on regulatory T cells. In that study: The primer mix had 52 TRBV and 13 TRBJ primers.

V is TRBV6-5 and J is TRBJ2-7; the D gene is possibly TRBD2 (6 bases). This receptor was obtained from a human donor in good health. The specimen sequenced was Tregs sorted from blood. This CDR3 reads CASSYGQGLYEQYF. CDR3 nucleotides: TGTGCCAGCAGTTACGGGCAGGGACTCTACGAGCAGTACTTC.